This T cell receptor (beta chain) was identified in a study of regulatory T cells in long-lasting Graves disease. Findings and limits, study-wide: Accuracy might have suffered from few samples.

Sample time point: newly diagnosed GD, antithyroid drugs for less than 3 months. TCR sequences were obtained from RNA taken from PBMCs. Assembly of TCR beta libraries relied on iRepertoire HTBI primers together with Arm-PCR of CDR3 regions. TCRdb reanalysed the multiplex PCR reads using MiXCR and keeps one entry per CDR3 protein. The table has under 800,000 distinct CDR3 sequences, around 17% seen once; the top ten hold 18%. As concerns this clonotype: As yet, its antigen is unknown.

The sample also formed part of further work on T cells in Graves' hyperthyroidism and ophthalmopathy. That source adds: Diagnosing involved the use of clinical symptoms, serum thyroxine and TRAb, thyroid ultrasound and orbital computed tomography.

Material: peripheral blood mononuclear cells (PBMCs), obtained at new diagnosis, from a patient treated with antithyroid drugs. The clonotype comes from a young woman with Graves disease.

CDR3 in amino acids: CASSLQPPGQVLNEQFF. DNA for the CDR3: TGTGCCAGCAGCTTACAGCCACCGGGACAGGTGCTTAATGAGCAGTTCTTC. The chain links TRBV7-2 to TRBJ2-1; 8 nucleotides match TRBD1. Trimming removed 2 bases from V and 7 bases from J; junction bases left unmatched: 13. CDR3 length equals 17 residues. The germline V gene has CDR1 SGHTA and CDR2 FQGNSA.